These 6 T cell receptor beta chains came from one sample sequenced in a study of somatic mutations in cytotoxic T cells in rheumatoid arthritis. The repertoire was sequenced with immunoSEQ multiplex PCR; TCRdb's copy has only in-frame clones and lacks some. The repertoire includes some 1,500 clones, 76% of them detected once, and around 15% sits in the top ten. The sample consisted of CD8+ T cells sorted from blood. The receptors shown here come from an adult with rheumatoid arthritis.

CDR3 region: CASSLGSPAYNEQFF. The CDR3 nucleotides read TGTGCCAGCAGCTTAGGGTCGCCCGCCTACAATGAGCAGTTCTTC. V is TRBV7-6 and J is TRBJ2-1; no firm D call. Germline V gene sequence: CDR1 SGHVS, CDR2 FNYEAQ. V was pared by 1 base and J by 2 bases, with 9 bases between. CDR3 length equals 15 residues.

CDR3 loop: CAWSLAGVTGYTF. The CDR3 DNA sequence: TGTGCCTGGAGCCTGGCAGGGGTGACGGGCTACACCTTC. The J gene is TRBJ1-2, the V gene TRBV30, with D maybe TRBD1 (6 bases). The V gene lost 3 bases and the J gene lost 8 bases, with 16 bases spanning the gap. CDR1 is GTSNPN and CDR2 is SVGIG in the germline V gene (reference sequence). The CDR3 totals 13 residues. The full variable domain, in which reference TRBV30 and TRBJ1-2 provide the parts outside the CDR3, is SQTIHQWPATLVQPVGSPLSLECTVEGTSNPNLYWYRQAAGRGLQLLFYSVGIGQISSEVPQNLSASRPQDRQFILSSKKLLLSDSGFYLCAWSLAGVTGYTFGSGTRLTVV.

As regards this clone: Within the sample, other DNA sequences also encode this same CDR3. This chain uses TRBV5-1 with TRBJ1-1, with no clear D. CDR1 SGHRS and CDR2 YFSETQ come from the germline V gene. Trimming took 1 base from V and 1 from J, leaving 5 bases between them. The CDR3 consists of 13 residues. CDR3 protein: CASSLTQNTEAFF. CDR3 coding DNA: TGCGCCAGCAGCTTGACACAGAACACTGAAGCTTTCTTT.

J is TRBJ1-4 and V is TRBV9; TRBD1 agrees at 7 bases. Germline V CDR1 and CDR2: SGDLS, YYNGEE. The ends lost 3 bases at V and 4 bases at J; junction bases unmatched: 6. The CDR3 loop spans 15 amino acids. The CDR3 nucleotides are TGTGCCAGCAGCGCCGAGGGGGCGTTTAATGAAAAACTGTTTTTT. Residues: CASSAEGAFNEKLFF.

Written as DNA, the CDR3 is TGTGCCAGCAGTACGGGCCCTAGGACCTATGAGCAGTTCTTC. Protein sequence: CASSTGPRTYEQFF. The chain recombines TRBV11-2 with TRBJ2-1; unclear D gene. Germline V gives CDR1 SGHAT, CDR2 FQNNGV. V dropped 6 bases and J dropped 8 bases, with 17 bases sitting between them. The CDR3 is 14 amino acids.

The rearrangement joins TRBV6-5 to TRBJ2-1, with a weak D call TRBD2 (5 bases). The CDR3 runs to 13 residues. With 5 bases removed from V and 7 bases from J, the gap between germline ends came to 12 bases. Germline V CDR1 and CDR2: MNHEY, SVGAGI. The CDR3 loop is CASSQNRGNEQFF. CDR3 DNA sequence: TGTGCCAGCAGTCAGAACCGGGGAAATGAGCAGTTCTTC.